This TCR beta chain is from a study of T cells after yellow fever vaccination. Turning to the study itself: Fractions containing few cells were prepared with SMART-Seq v4 Ultra Low Input. Study-wide results and caveats: Peaking faster, on day 5 versus 15, the secondary response was nonetheless weaker. Some clonotypes were seen in both the CD4 and the CD8 compartments. These made up a small share and likely arose from convergent recombination.

One entry per CDR3 protein results from TCRdb running MiXCR on the 5' RACE reads. This table has 550,000 to 750,000 distinct CDR3 sequences, roughly 12% appearing once. Ten or more counts support this clonotype. No antigen is known for it. Unmatched junction bases numbered 3, after V lost 4 bases and J lost 3 bases. CDR3 length: 13 amino acids. CDR1 is MNHEY, CDR2 SVGAGI, per germline. This chain uses TRBV6-5 with TRBJ2-7, with 7 bases that match TRBD1. The source was PBMCs, collected on the day of the yellow fever booster vaccination. This receptor was identified in a man aged 25 to 40 who received the YFV17D yellow fever vaccine. This CDR3 reads CASSWDRNYEQYF. The CDR3 DNA sequence: TGTGCCAGCAGTTGGGACAGAAACTACGAGCAGTACTTC.